This T cell receptor (beta chain) was obtained from a study of T cell responses to AZD1222 COVID-19 vaccine. The CDR3 consists of 15 residues. Germline CDR1 reads LGHDT; CDR2 reads YNNKEL (reference sequence). After removal of 1 base from V and 5 bases from J, the junction contained 5 bases not matched to a gene. Whole-study findings and limits: Donors were mostly white British, more females; clonal diversity possibly underestimated.

TCRdb's table, derived via immunoSEQ multiplex PCR, lists solely in-frame clones and lacks some. The repertoire consists of some 150,000 clones, with 85% to 95% occurring once and the leading ten covering about 1.4%. Concerning this clone itself: Its antigen remains unidentified.

This receptor was identified in an adult who received the AZD1222 COVID-19 vaccine. The material sequenced was peripheral blood, taken 28 days after the second AZD1222 dose. V and J are TRBV3-1 (or the pseudogene TRBV3-2) and TRBJ2-1; 7 bases are a match to TRBD2. DNA for the CDR3: TGTGCCAGCAGCCAAGTTCTAGCGGCCAACAATGAGCAGTTCTTC. Translated, it gives CASSQVLAANNEQFF.